This TCR beta chain came from a study of T cells in women clearing cervical HPV infection. Overall study context: Case blood drawn at lesion detection; control blood after infection cleared. Broader study findings: CIN3+ cases had significantly higher TCR repertoire richness than controls, but evenness did not differ.

CDR3 length: 12 amino acids. CDR1 KGHSH and CDR2 LQKENI come from the germline V gene. In regard to this clone: Its antigen is still unknown. The sequenced fragment ends 3 residues before the CDR3 boundary, so the rest is inferred from the germline J gene. Other DNA variants within this sample encode the same CDR3.

Produced via immunoSEQ multiplex PCR; TCRdb's table is partial and in-frame only. The repertoire table contains about 29,000 clones. Sequencing input: blood buffy coat. The sequence was obtained from a woman between 18 and 70 years old with a cervical HPV16 infection that either progressed to CIN3+ or cleared (not recorded which). The chain links TRBV18 to TRBJ1-4, with D maybe TRBD1 (6 bases). The CDR3 loop reads CASSPQGGKLFF. The CDR3 DNA, read in part, is TGTGCCAGCTCACCACAGGGGGGGAAA.